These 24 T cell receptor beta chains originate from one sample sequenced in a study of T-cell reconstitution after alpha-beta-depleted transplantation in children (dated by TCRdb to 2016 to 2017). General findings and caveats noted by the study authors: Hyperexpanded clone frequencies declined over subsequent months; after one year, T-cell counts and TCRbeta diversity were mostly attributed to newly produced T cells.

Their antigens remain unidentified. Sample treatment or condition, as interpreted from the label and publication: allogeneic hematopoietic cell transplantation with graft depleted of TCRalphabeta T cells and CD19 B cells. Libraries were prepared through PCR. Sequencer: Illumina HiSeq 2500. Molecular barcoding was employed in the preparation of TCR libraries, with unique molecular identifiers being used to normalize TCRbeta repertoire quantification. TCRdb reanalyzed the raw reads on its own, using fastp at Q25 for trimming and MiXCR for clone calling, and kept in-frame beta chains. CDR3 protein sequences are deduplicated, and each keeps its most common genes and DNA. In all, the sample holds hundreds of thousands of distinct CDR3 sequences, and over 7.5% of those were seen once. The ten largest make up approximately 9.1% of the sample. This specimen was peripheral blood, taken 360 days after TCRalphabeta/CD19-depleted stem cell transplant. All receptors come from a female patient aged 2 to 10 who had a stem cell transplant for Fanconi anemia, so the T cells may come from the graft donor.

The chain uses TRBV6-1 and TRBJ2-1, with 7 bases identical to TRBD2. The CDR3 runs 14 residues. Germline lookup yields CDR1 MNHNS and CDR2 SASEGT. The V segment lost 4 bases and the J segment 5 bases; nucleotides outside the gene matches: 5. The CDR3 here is CASSVGEGNNEQFF. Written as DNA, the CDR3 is TGTGCCAGCAGTGTGGGGGAGGGAAACAATGAGCAGTTCTTC.

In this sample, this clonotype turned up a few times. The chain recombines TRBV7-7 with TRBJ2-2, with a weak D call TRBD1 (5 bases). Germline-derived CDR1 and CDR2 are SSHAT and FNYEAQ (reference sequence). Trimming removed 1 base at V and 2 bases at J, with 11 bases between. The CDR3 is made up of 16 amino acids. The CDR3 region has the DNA TGTGCCAGCAGCTTAGAACCGACAGCCAACACCGGGGAGCTGTTTTTT. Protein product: CASSLEPTANTGELFF.

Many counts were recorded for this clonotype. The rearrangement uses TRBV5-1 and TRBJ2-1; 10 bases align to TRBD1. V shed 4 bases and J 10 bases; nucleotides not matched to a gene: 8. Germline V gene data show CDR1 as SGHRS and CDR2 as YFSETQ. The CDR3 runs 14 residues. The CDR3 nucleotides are TGCGCCAGCAGCATGACAGGGGGCAAAGGGGAGCAGTTCTTC. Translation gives CASSMTGGKGEQFF.

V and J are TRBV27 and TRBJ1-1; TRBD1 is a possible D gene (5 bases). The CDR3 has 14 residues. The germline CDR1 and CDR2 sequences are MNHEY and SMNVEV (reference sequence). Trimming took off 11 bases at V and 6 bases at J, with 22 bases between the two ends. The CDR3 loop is CAVLKGVSSSEAFF. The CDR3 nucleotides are TGTGCCGTCCTTAAAGGGGTTTCTAGCTCTGAAGCTTTCTTT.

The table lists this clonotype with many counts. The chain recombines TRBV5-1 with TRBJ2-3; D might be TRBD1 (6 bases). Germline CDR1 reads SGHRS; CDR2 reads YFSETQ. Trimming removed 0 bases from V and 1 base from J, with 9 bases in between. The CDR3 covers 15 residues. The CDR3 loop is CASSLGQVRTDTQYF. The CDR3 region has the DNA TGCGCCAGCAGCTTGGGACAGGTTCGCACAGATACGCAGTATTTT. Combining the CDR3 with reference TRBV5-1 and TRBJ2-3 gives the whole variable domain KAGVTQTPRYLIKTRGQQVTLSCSPISGHRSVSWYQQTPGQGLQFLFEYFSETQRNKGNFPGRFSGRQFSNSRSEMNVSTLELGDSALYLCASSLGQVRTDTQYFGPGTRLTVL.

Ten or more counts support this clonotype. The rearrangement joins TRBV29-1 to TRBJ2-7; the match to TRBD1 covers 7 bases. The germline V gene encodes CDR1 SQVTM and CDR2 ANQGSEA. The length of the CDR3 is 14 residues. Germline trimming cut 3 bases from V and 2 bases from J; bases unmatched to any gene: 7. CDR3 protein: CSVEEVTGAYEQYF. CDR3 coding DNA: TGCAGCGTTGAGGAGGTCACAGGGGCCTACGAGCAGTACTTC.

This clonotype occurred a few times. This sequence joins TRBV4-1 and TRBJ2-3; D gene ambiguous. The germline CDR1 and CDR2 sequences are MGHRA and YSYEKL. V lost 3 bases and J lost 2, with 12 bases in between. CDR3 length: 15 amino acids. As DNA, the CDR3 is TGCGCCAGCAGCCACGGTTTAGCCTTCACAGATACGCAGTATTTT. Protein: CASSHGLAFTDTQYF.

The CDR3 bases are TGTGCCAGCAGCTCCTACCCTCCCGTTGGTGAAAAACTGTTTTTT. It yields the protein CASSSYPPVGEKLFF. The rearrangement links TRBV6-5 to TRBJ1-4; the D is unclear. Germline CDR1 reads MNHEY; CDR2 reads SVGAGI. V was trimmed by 6 bases and J by 7 bases, leaving 18 bases between them. This CDR3 has 15 amino acids.

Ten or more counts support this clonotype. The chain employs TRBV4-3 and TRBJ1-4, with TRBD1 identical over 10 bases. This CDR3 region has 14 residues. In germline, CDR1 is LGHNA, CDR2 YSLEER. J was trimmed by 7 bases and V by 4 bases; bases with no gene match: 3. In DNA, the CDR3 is TGCGCCAGCAGCCGGGACAGGGGAGGTGAAAAACTGTTTTTT. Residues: CASSRDRGGEKLFF.

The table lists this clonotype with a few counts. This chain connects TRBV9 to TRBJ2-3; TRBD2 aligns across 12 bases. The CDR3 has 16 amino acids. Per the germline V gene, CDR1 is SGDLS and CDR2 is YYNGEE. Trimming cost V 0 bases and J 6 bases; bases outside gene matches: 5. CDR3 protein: CASSVELAGGKDTQYF. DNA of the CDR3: TGTGCCAGCAGCGTAGAGCTAGCGGGGGGGAAGGATACGCAGTATTTT.

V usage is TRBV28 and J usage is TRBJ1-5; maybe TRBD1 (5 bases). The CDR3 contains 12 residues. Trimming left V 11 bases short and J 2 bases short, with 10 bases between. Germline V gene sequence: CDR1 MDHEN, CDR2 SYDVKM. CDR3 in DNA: TGTGCCCGGGGGAGGGGCAATCAGCCCCAGCATTTT. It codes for CARGRGNQPQHF.

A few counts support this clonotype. The CDR3 spells CASSLLRDRGNTEAFF. CDR3 sequence (DNA): TGCGCCAGCAGCTTATTAAGGGACAGGGGAAACACTGAAGCTTTCTTT. V gene TRBV5-1 combines with J gene TRBJ1-1; 10 bases agree with TRBD1. V lost 2 bases to trimming and J lost 2 bases; unmatched junction nucleotides: 6. The length of the CDR3 is 16 residues. Germline V CDR1 and CDR2: SGHRS, YFSETQ.

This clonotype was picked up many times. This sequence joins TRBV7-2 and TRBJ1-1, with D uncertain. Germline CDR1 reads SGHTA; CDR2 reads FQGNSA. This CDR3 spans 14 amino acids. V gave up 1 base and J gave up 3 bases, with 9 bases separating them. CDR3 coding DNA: TGTGCCAGCAGCTTAGTGACGGGGTACACTGAAGCTTTCTTT. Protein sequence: CASSLVTGYTEAFF.

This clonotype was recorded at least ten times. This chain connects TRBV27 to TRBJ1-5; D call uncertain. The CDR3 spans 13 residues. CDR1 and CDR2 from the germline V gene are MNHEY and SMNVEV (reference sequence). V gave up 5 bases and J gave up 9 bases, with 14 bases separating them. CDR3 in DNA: TGTGCCAGCAGTCCGGGCAAGGGCTGGCCCCAGCATTTT. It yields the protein CASSPGKGWPQHF.

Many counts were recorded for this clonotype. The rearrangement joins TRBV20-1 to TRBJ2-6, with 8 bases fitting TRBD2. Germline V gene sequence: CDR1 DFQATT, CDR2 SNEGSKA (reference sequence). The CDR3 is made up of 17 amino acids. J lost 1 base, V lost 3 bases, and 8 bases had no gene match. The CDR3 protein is CSASDLSGASGANVLTF. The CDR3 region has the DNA TGCAGTGCTAGCGACCTTAGCGGGGCATCTGGGGCCAACGTCCTGACTTTC.

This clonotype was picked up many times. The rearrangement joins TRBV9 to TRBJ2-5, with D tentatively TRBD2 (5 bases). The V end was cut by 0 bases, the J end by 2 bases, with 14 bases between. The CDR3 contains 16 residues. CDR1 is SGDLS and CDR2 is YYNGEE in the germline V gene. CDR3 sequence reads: CASSVATSLEQETQYF. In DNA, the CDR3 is TGTGCCAGCAGCGTAGCTACTAGTCTAGAGCAAGAGACCCAGTACTTC.

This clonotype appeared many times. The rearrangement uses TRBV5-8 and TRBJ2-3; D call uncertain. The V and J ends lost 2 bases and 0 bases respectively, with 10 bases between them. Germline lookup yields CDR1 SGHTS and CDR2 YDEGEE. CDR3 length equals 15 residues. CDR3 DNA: TGTGCCAGCAGCTTTGGAAGAACTAGCACAGATACGCAGTATTTT. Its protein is CASSFGRTSTDTQYF.

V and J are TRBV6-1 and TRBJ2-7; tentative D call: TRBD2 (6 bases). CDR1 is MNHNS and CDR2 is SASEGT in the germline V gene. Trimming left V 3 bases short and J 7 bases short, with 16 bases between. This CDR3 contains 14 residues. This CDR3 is CASSDRRPSEEQYV. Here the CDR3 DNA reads TGTGCCAGCAGTGACCGACGACCTAGCGAAGAGCAGTACGTC.

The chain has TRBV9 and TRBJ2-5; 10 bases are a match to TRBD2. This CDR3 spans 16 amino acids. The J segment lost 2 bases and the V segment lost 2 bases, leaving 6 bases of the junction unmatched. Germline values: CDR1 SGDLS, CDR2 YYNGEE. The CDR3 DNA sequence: TGTGCCAGCAGCGTCGGGGAGCGGGGGGGTCAAGAGACCCAGTACTTC. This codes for CASSVGERGGQETQYF.

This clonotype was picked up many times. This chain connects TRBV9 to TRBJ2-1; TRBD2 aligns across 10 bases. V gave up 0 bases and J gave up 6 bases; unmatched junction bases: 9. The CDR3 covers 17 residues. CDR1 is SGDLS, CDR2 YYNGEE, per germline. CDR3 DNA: TGTGCCAGCAGCGTAGACTTTAGCGGGGGGCTAGCCAATGAGCAGTTCTTC. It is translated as CASSVDFSGGLANEQFF. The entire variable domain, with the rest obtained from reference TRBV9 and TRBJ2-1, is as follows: DSGVTQTPKHLITATGQRVTLRCSPRSGDLSVYWYQQSLDQGLQFLIQYYNGEERAKGNILERFSAQQFPDLHSELNLSSLELGDSALYFCASSVDFSGGLANEQFFGPGTRLTVL.

CDR3 residues: CSEKTGNNEQFF. The CDR3 DNA reads as TGCAGCGAAAAAACAGGGAACAATGAGCAGTTCTTC. The rearrangement links TRBV29-1 to TRBJ2-1, with D possibly TRBD1 on 6 matching bases. Germline CDR1 is SQVTM and CDR2 is ANQGSEA. The V end was cut by 7 bases, the J end by 5 bases, with 12 bases between. The CDR3 loop spans 12 amino acids.

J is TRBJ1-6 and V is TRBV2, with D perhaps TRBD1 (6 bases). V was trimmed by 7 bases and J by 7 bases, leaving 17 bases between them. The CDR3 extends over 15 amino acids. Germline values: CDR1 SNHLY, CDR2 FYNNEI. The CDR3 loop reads CASTLGGLGNSPLHF. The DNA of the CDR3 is TGTGCCAGCACCCTAGGGGGGTTGGGAAATTCACCCCTCCACTTT. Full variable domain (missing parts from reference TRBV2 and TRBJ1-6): EPEVTQTPSHQVTQMGQEVILRCVPISNHLYFYWYRQILGQKVEFLVSFYNNEISEKSEIFDDQFSVERPDGSNFTLKIRSTKLEDSAMYFCASTLGGLGNSPLHFGNGTRLTVT.

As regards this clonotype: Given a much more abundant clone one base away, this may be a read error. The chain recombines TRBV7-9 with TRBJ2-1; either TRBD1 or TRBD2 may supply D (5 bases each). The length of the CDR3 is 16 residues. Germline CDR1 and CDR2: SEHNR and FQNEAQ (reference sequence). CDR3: CAISLDPRVAGNEQFF. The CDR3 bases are TGTGCCATCAGCTTAGATCCCAGGGTCGCGGGCAATGAGCAGTTCTTC.

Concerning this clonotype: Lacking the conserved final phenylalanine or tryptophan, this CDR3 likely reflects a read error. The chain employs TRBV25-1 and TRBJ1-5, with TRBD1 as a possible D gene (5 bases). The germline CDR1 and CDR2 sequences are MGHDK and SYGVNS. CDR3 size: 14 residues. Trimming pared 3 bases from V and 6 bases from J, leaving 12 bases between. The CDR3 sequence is CASSDWGDLQPQHC. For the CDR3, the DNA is TGTGCCAGCAGTGATTGGGGGGACCTTCAGCCCCAGCATTGT.